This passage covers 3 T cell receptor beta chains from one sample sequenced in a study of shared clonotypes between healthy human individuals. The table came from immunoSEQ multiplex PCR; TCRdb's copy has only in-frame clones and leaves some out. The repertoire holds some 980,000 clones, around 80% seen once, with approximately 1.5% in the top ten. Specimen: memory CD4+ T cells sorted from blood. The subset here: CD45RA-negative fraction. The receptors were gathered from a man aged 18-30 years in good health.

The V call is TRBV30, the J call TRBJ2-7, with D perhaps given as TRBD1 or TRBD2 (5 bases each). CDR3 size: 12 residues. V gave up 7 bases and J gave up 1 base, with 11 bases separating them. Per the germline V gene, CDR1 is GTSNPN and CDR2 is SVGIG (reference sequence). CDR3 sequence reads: CALGRESYEQYF. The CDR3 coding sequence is TGTGCCTTAGGCAGGGAGTCCTACGAGCAGTACTTC. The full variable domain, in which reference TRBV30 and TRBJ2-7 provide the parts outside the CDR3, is SQTIHQWPATLVQPVGSPLSLECTVEGTSNPNLYWYRQAAGRGLQLLFYSVGIGQISSEVPQNLSASRPQDRQFILSSKKLLLSDSGFYLCALGRESYEQYFGPGTRLTVT.

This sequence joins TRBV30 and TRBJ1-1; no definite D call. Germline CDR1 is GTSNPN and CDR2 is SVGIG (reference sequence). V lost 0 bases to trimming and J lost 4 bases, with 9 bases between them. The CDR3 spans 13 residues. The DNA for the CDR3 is TGTGCCTGGAGTGTACGGGTAGCCACTGAAGCTTTCTTT. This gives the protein CAWSVRVATEAFF.

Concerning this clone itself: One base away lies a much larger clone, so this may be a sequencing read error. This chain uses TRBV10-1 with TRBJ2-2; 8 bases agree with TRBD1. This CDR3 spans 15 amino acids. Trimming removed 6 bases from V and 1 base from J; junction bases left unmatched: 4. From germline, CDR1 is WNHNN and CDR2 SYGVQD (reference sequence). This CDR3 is CASSSGTGNTGELFF. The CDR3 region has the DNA TGCGCCAGCAGCTCCGGGACAGGGAACACCGGGGAGCTGTTTTTT.